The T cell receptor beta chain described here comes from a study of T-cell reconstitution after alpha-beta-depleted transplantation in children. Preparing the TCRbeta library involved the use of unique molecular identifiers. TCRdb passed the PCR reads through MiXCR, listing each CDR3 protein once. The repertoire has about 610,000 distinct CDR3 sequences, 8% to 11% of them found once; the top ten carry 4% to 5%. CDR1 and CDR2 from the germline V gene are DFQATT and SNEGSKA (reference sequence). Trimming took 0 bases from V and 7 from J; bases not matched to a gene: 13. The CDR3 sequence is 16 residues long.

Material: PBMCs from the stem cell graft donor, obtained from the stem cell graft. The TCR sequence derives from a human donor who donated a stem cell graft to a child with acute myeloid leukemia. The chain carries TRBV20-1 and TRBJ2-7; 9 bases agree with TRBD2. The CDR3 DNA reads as TGCAGTGCTAGAGATCAGGGCGGGAGGGCCTCTCGGGAGCAGTACTTC. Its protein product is CSARDQGGRASREQYF.